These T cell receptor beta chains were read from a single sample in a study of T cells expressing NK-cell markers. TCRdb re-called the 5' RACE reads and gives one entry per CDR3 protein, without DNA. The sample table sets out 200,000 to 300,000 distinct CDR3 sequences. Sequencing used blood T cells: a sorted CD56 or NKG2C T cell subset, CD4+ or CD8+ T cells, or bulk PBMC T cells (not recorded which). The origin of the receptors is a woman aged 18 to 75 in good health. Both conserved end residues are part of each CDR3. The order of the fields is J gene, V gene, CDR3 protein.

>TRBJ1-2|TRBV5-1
CASSLWGGSYGYTF
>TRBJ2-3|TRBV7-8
CASRKTGLRGTDTQYF
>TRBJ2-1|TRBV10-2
CASSDPGVGQGYNEQFF
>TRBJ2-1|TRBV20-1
CSAVQGARNEQFF
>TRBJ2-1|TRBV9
CASSVATWGLEYEQFF
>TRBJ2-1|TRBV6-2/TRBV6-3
CASNVAGAYNEQFF
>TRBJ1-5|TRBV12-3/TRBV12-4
CASSGTSRSQPQHF
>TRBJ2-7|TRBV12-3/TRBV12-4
CASSTGDSRGQYF
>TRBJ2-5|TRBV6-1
CASSEIVGTGQETQYF
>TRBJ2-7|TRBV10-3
CAISPNYEQYF
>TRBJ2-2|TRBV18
CASSPLVVQNTGELFF
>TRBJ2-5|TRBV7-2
CASSPGLVGTQYF
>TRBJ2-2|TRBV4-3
CASSQEVIGGELFF
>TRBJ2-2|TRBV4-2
CASSPPSGGASGELFF
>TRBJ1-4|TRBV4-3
CASSQDLSEKLFF
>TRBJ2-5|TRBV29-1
CSVAWTQETQYF
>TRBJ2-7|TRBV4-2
CASSHMGLGYEQYF
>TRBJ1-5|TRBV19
CASKLQGPGQPQHF
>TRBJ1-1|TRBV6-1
CASTTDPMNTEAFF
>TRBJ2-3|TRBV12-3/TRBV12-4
CASNKPGYTDTQYF
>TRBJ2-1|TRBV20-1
CSAWGFRGRADEQFF
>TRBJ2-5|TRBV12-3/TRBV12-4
CASSWVGGQETQYF